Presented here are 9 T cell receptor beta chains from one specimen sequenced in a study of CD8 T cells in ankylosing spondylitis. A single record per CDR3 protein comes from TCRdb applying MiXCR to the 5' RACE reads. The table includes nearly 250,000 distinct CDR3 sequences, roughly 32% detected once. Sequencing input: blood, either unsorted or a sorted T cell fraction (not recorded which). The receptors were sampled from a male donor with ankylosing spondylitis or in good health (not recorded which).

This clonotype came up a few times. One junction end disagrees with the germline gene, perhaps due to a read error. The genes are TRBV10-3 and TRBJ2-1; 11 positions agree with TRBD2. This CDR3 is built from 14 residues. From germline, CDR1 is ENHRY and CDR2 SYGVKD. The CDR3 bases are TGTGCCATCACCCCGGCTTCTAGCGGGGGGAAGTCGGTCTTC. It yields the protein CAITPASSGGKSVF.

Here the CDR3 DNA reads TGCGCCAGCAGCTTAAGGTTCACAGATACGCAGTATTTT. Translating it yields CASSLRFTDTQYF. The chain carries TRBV5-1 and TRBJ2-3; D call uncertain. V was cut by 2 bases and J by 2 bases, with 6 bases left in between. The CDR3 is 13 amino acids. Germline assignment: CDR1 SGHRS and CDR2 YFSETQ.

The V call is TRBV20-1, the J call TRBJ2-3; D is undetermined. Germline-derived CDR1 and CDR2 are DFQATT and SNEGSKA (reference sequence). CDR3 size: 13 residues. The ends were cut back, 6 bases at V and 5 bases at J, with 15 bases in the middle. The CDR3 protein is CSASILGLDTQYF. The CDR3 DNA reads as TGCAGTGCAAGCATTTTAGGGTTAGATACGCAGTATTTT.

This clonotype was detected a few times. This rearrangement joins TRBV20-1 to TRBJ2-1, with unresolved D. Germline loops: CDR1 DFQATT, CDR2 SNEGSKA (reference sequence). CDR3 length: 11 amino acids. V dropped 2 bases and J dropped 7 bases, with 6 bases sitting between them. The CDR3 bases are TGCAGTGCTAGAAACGCGAATGAGCAGTTCTTC. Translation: CSARNANEQFF.

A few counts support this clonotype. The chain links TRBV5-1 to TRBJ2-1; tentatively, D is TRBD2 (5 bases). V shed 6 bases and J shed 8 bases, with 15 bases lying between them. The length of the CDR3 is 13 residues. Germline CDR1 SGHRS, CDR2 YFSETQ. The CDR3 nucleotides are TGCGCCAGCAAAGGGCTAGCTCGCGATGAGCAGTTCTTC. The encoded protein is CASKGLARDEQFF.

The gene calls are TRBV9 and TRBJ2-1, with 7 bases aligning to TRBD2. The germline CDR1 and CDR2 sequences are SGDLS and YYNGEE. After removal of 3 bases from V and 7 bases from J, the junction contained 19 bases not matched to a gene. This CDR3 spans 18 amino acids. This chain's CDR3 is CASSANRDYPSPRNEQFF. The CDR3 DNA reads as TGTGCCAGCAGCGCAAACCGGGACTACCCCTCCCCTAGGAATGAGCAGTTCTTC.

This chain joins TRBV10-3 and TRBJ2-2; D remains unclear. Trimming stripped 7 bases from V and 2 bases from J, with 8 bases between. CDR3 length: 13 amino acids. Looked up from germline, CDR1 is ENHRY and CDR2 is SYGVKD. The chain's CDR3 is CAIKTANTGELFF. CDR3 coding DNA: TGTGCCATCAAGACGGCAAACACCGGGGAGCTGTTTTTT.

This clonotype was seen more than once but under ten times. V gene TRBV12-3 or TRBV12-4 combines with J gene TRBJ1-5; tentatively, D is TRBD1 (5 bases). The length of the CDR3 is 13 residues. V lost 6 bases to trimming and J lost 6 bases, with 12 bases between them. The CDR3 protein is CASRGTLGQPQHF. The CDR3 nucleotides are TGTGCCAGCAGGGGGACTTTGGGTCAGCCCCAGCATTTT.

The CDR3 is CSEGGRTDTQYF. The DNA of the CDR3 is TGCAGTGAGGGGGGGCGTACAGATACGCAGTATTTT. This chain joins TRBV20-1 and TRBJ2-3, with a weak D call TRBD2 (7 bases). V lost 7 bases, J lost 3 bases, and 11 bases lay in between. Germline V gene lookup returns CDR1 DFQATT and CDR2 SNEGSKA (reference sequence). The CDR3 has 12 residues.